What follows is one T cell receptor (beta chain) and its context. TCRdb itself ran the 5' RACE reads through MiXCR, one entry per CDR3 protein. The profile shows hundreds of thousands of distinct CDR3 sequences, 8.6% of them singletons. The source of the sample is a study of CD8 T cells in ankylosing spondylitis. The CDR3 runs to 14 residues. Trimming removed 5 bases at V and 5 bases at J, with 16 bases between. The material sequenced was blood, either unsorted or a sorted T cell fraction (not recorded which). This TCR came from a male donor with ankylosing spondylitis or in good health (not recorded which). The genes are TRBV12-3 or TRBV12-4 and TRBJ2-7; D tentatively reads TRBD1 or TRBD2 (6 bases each). The CDR3 is CASSLMGGADEQYF. Written as DNA, the CDR3 is TGTGCCAGCAGTCTTATGGGGGGCGCGGACGAGCAGTACTTC.